Below, 5 T cell receptor beta chains from the same sample are listed, as sequenced in a study of early T cells in non-severe SARS-CoV-2 infection. TCRdb recomputed calls from the 5' RACE reads with MiXCR, one row per CDR3 protein. The sample shows roughly 41,000 distinct CDR3 sequences, less than 6.5% of them seen only once. Here the sequenced sample was whole blood, taken at baseline. Receptor source: an adult who was a healthcare worker with PCR-confirmed SARS-CoV-2 infection or an uninfected control (not recorded which).

This clonotype showed up just a few times. V is TRBV18 and J is TRBJ2-1, with D hard to call. V was cut by 6 bases and J by 4 bases, with 4 bases left in between. CDR3 length: 11 amino acids. Germline V gene sequence: CDR1 KGHSH, CDR2 LQKENI. CDR3 sequence: CASSTYNEQFF. DNA of the CDR3: TGTGCCAGCTCTACTTACAATGAGCAGTTCTTC.

To note about this clonotype: A read error may explain this, as a much larger clone is one base away. V gene TRBV25-1 combines with J gene TRBJ2-1, with D possibly being TRBD2 (5 bases). The germline V gene has CDR1 MGHDK and CDR2 SYGVNS. The CDR3 loop spans 14 amino acids. Here the CDR3 reads CASSDRGSPNVQFF. The CDR3 nucleotides are TGTGCCAGCAGTGACCGAGGGTCCCCCAATGTGCAGTTCTTC.

The sample holds a few counts of this clonotype. A junction end diverges from the germline sequence, so it may reflect a read error. The chain couples TRBV12-3 or TRBV12-4 to TRBJ1-4; maybe TRBD1 (6 bases). This CDR3 contains 14 residues. CDR3 in DNA: TGTGCCAGCAGCACCGGGGGCTTAAATGGAAAACTGTTTTTT. It yields the protein CASSTGGLNGKLFF.

The table lists this clonotype with many counts. This sequence joins TRBV7-2 and TRBJ2-3, with unresolved D. The V gene's germline CDR1 is SGHTA and CDR2 FQGNSA. The germline V and J ends were trimmed by 1 base and 3 bases, with 8 bases remaining between them. CDR3 length equals 14 residues. CDR3 sequence reads: CASSLVGLTDTQYF. CDR3 nucleotide sequence: TGTGCCAGCAGCTTAGTGGGCTTAACAGATACGCAGTATTTT.

The genes are TRBV7-9 and TRBJ1-1; D gene uncertain. The CDR3 is 15 residues long. Trimming pared 6 bases from V and 0 bases from J, leaving 14 bases between. Germline-derived CDR1 and CDR2 are SEHNR and FQNEAQ (reference sequence). The DNA of the CDR3 is TGTGCCAGCAGAACCCCCGAGGCACTGAACACTGAAGCTTTCTTT. Translating gives CASRTPEALNTEAFF.